What follows describes a single TCR beta chain. This clonotype was seen many times. The antigen this receptor binds is unknown. Per-base quality was not reported, and no clone a single base away is much larger than it. This entry comes from a study of CD8+CD57+ T cells in acquired aplastic anemia (dated 2018 in TCRdb). Broadly, across the study: DNA extracted from sorted CD4+ and CD8+ cells had a mean of about 3.3 ug, with a range of roughly 0.2 to 30 ug. CD8+CD57+ expansion was defined as a frequency above the mean frequency observed in healthy subjects. Broad study findings and their caveats: Some 31 CD8+ CDR3 sequences were shared between patients and controls but appeared highly expressed in patients and within their immunodominant clones. Patients and healthy controls showed no significant difference in CD8+ Simpson's diversity (P=0.060).

The patients picked for sequencing were ones in whom flow cytometry had shown an expansion of CD8+CD57+ cells. Every patient had severe acquired aplastic anemia, diagnosed using the International Study of Aplastic Anemia and Agranulocytosis and Camitta criteria. Patients had received no therapy at the time of blood sampling. In this study, sorted CD4+ and CD8+ T cells from the blood of healthy subjects and of severe aplastic anemia patients had their TCR repertoires deep-sequenced. Patients were enrolled under clinicaltrials.gov protocols 00001620, 01623167, 00001397, 00071045, 00081523 and 00961064 in the USA. Ficoll-Paque density gradient centrifugation was used to isolate peripheral blood mononuclear cells. Before DNA extraction, CD4+ and CD8+ T cells were sorted by FACS or by magnetic beads. Genomic DNA served as template for TCR beta VDJ combination and CDR3 sequence profiling. TCR repertoire sequencing was run on an Illumina HiSeq 2000. The paper's processing steps were these. Repertoire assessment relied on Simpson's diversity index, CDR3 size and DJ length profiles, and TRBV/TRBJ rearrangement plots. The immunodominant clone was defined as the most abundant DNA sequence in deep sequencing data. CDR3 amino acid sequences were checked for sharing across subjects and were also compared against the VDJdb database and published repertoires. The public reads were quality trimmed at Q25 with fastp and then assembled into clones with MiXCR by TCRdb, keeping productive beta chains. Merged by CDR3 protein, the rows form single entries marked with the most common genes and DNA. TCRdb's processing, not the study's, gives the V and J calls here. The sample has 170,000 or so distinct CDR3 sequences on record, roughly 50% of them singletons. Jointly, the top ten make up roughly 29% of the sample.

Trimming removed 0 bases from V and 2 bases from J, leaving 10 bases between the germline ends. The CDR3 measures 14 amino acids from cysteine to phenylalanine. The entry retains the CDR3 DNA only, 42 bases that are in frame from base 1. The germline V gene encodes CDR1 SQVTM and CDR2 ANQGSEA. This chain is built from TRBV29-1 and TRBJ1-1; the D gene cannot be named for sure. Sequencing used sorted CD4+, CD8+, or CD8+CD57+ T cells (not recorded which) from PBMCs. The sequence was obtained from a human donor with aplastic anemia. The CDR3 reads CSVEDQRHNTEAFF. The nucleotide sequence reads TGCAGCGTTGAAGATCAGAGACATAACACTGAAGCTTTCTTT. Full variable domain (CDR3 extended with the reference TRBV29-1 and TRBJ1-1 proteins): SAVISQKPSRDICQRGTSLTIQCQVDSQVTMMFWYRQQPGQSLTLIATANQGSEATYESGFVIDKFPISRPNLTFSTLTVSNMSPEDSSIYLCSVEDQRHNTEAFFGQGTRLTVV.